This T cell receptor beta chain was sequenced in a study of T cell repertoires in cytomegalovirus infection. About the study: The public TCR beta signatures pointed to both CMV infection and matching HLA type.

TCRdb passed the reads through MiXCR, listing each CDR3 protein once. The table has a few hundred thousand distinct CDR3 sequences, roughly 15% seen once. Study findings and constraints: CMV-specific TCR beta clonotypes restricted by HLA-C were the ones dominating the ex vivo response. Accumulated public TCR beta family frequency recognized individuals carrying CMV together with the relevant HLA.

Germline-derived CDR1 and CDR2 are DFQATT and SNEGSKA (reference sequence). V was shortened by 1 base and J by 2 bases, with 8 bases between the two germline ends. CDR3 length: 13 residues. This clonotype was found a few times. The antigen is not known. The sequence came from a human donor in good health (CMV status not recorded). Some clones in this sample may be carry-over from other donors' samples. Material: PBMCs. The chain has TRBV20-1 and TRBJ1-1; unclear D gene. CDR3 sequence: CSARAGTNTEAFF. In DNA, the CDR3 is TGCAGTGCTAGAGCAGGTACTAACACTGAAGCTTTCTTT.